This TCR beta chain was captured in a study of T cells in localized non-small cell lung cancer. V dropped 0 bases and J dropped 1; count of bases not matched to a gene: 9. Per the germline V gene, CDR1 is SGHNT and CDR2 is YYREEE (reference sequence). The CDR3 extends over 18 amino acids. Only in-frame clones appear in the TCRdb table, and some are missing; sequencing was by immunoSEQ multiplex PCR. There are roughly 89,000 clones in the sample; about nine tenths occur only once, and over 4% lies in the top ten. The source was PBMCs, collected before any cancer treatment. This sequence was found in a woman aged 35 to 75 with stage II squamous cell lung carcinoma. V and J are TRBV5-4 and TRBJ2-3; 9 bases fit TRBD2. DNA for the CDR3: TGTGCCAGCAGCTTGGCGCCTAGCGGGACCTCCCGCACAGATACGCAGTATTTT. Protein product: CASSLAPSGTSRTDTQYF.